These 24 T cell receptor beta chains originate from one sample sequenced in a study of control samples from healthy donors and cancer patients. Method: immunoSEQ multiplex PCR; TCRdb's copy keeps in-frame clones and lacks some. This listing includes approximately 190,000 clones. Source material: blood. These receptors all stem from a woman aged 25 to 39 in good health.

As for this clone: The sample holds other DNA sequences that translate to the same CDR3. V and J are TRBV28 and TRBJ2-2; 8 bases map to TRBD1. Trimming removed 3 bases from V and 8 bases from J; junction bases left unmatched: 5. Germline CDR1 and CDR2: MDHEN and SYDVKM. The CDR3 has 14 amino acids. As DNA, the CDR3 is TGTGCCAGCAGTTTTCAGGGGGCTCGGGGGGAGCTGTTTTTT. Residues: CASSFQGARGELFF.

This chain connects TRBV6-2 or TRBV6-3 to TRBJ2-3; TRBD2 aligns across 7 bases. Germline loops: CDR1 MNHEY, CDR2 SVGEGT. V trimming: 2 bases; J trimming: 1 base; junction bases outside the gene matches: 6. The CDR3 is 16 amino acids. The CDR3 DNA sequence: TGTGCCAGCAGTTACGGGACGGGGGGAGGCACAGATACGCAGTATTTT. It is translated as CASSYGTGGGTDTQYF.

V and J are TRBV6-1 and TRBJ2-7; tentatively, D is TRBD1 (6 bases). From germline, CDR1 is MNHNS and CDR2 SASEGT. The CDR3 covers 16 residues. With 0 bases removed from V and 2 bases from J, the gap between germline ends came to 14 bases. CDR3 sequence reads: CASSEASVRGPYEQYF. CDR3 sequence (DNA): TGTGCCAGCAGTGAAGCGAGCGTCAGGGGACCCTACGAGCAGTACTTC.

The rearrangement uses TRBV6-2 or TRBV6-3 and TRBJ1-1; D unresolved. The germline gives CDR1 MNHEY, CDR2 SVGEGT. V lost 5 bases to trimming and J lost 4 bases, with 5 bases between them. The CDR3 is 11 amino acids. The CDR3 sequence: CASSILTEAFF. The CDR3 DNA follows: TGTGCCAGCAGTATCCTCACTGAAGCTTTCTTT.

V usage is TRBV4-3 and J usage is TRBJ1-3; D gene unclear. The CDR3 consists of 15 residues. Trimming shortened V by 0 bases and J by 2 bases, and 8 bases separated the two germline ends. Germline CDR1 is LGHNA and CDR2 is YSLEER. CDR3 region: CASSQDPGAGNTIYF. The CDR3 nucleotides read TGCGCCAGCAGCCAAGATCCCGGGGCTGGAAACACCATATATTTT.

The chain combines TRBV6-1 with TRBJ2-3; 10 bases are a match to TRBD1. V gave up 2 bases and J gave up 2 bases; unmatched junction bases: 7. Germline-derived CDR1 and CDR2 are MNHNS and SASEGT. This CDR3 is 17 amino acids long. In DNA form, the CDR3 reads TGTGCCAGCAGTGAAAGACAGGGGGCCCGGGCCACAGATACGCAGTATTTT. Translation gives CASSERQGARATDTQYF.

The genes are TRBV5-6 and TRBJ1-1, with TRBD1 matching 8 bases. CDR1 and CDR2 (germline): SGHDT, YYEEEE. V was pared by 4 bases and J by 6 bases, with 17 bases of the junction left unmatched. The CDR3 extends over 17 amino acids. The CDR3 sequence is CASSEWTGLLRSAEAFF. In nucleotides, the CDR3 is TGTGCCAGCAGCGAATGGACAGGGTTGTTGAGAAGCGCTGAAGCTTTCTTT.

The chain carries TRBV5-1 and TRBJ1-1; 7 nucleotides line up with TRBD1. The CDR3 is made up of 14 amino acids. With V trimmed by 5 bases and J by 10 bases, 14 bases remained unmatched. CDR1 SGHRS and CDR2 YFSETQ come from the germline V gene. CDR3: CASRDREARSRAFF. The CDR3 nucleotides are TGCGCCAGCAGAGACAGGGAAGCGAGAAGCAGAGCTTTCTTT.

The chain recombines TRBV4-1 with TRBJ1-5; D gene unclear. The CDR3 has 15 residues. The ends were cut back, 1 base at V and 5 bases at J, with 12 bases in the middle. Germline loops: CDR1 MGHRA, CDR2 YSYEKL. CDR3 in amino acids: CASSQARGVYQPQHF. Here the CDR3 DNA reads TGCGCCAGCAGCCAAGCACGTGGGGTGTATCAGCCCCAGCATTTT.

The V and J genes are TRBV7-2 and TRBJ1-2; D gene unclear. The CDR3 length is 15 residues. The germline V gene has CDR1 SGHTA and CDR2 FQGNSA. Trimming took 1 base from V and 4 from J, leaving 13 bases between them. The CDR3 is CASSLGVRNSYGYTF. CDR3 sequence (DNA): TGTGCCAGCAGCTTAGGAGTCCGGAACAGCTATGGCTACACCTTC.

The rearrangement links TRBV2 to TRBJ1-1; 7 positions match TRBD1. V shed 4 bases, J shed 4 bases, and the junction held 3 bases outside the gene matches. CDR3 size: 13 residues. Germline loops: CDR1 SNHLY, CDR2 FYNNEI. CDR3 protein: CASSVRGGTEAFF. CDR3 in DNA: TGTGCCAGCAGTGTCAGGGGGGGCACTGAAGCTTTCTTT.

CDR3 nucleotides: TGTGCCAGCAGTTTCCCTAGCGGGGGGGCTAGGTCCTACAATGAGCAGTTCTTC. Protein sequence: CASSFPSGGARSYNEQFF. V and J are TRBV28 and TRBJ2-1; TRBD2 agrees at 12 bases. This CDR3 has 18 amino acids. The V segment lost 3 bases and the J segment 1 base; nucleotides outside the gene matches: 7. Germline CDR1 is MDHEN and CDR2 is SYDVKM.

The chain is built from TRBV19 and TRBJ1-2; D not certain. CDR1 is LNHDA, CDR2 SQIVND, per germline (reference sequence). This CDR3 is 13 amino acids long. V was shortened by 7 bases and J by 3 bases, with 12 bases between the two germline ends. This CDR3 reads CASKEQTYYGYTF. In DNA, the CDR3 is TGTGCCAGTAAGGAGCAGACCTACTATGGCTACACCTTC.

The rearrangement uses TRBV28 and TRBJ2-1; TRBD2 matches 8 bases. This CDR3 has 15 amino acids. J was trimmed by 4 bases and V by 1 base; bases with no gene match: 3. Per germline, CDR1 MDHEN and CDR2 SYDVKM. The DNA for the CDR3 is TGTGCCAGCAGTTTATTAAGCGGGGGATACAATGAGCAGTTCTTC. Amino acid sequence: CASSLLSGGYNEQFF.

This chain joins TRBV28 and TRBJ1-1; D remains unclear. V shed 3 bases and J shed 5 bases, with 7 bases lying between them. Germline V gives CDR1 MDHEN, CDR2 SYDVKM. This CDR3 comprises 12 residues. DNA of the CDR3: TGTGCCAGCAGTTTGATTTGGACTGAAGCTTTCTTT. Translating it yields CASSLIWTEAFF.

The V gene is TRBV6-5, the J gene TRBJ1-1; D not resolved. Trimming pared 0 bases from V and 4 bases from J, leaving 6 bases between. The germline V gene encodes CDR1 MNHEY and CDR2 SVGAGI. This CDR3 has 13 residues. The CDR3 DNA is TGTGCCAGCAGTTACTCGGTCAGCACTGAAGCTTTCTTT. It encodes CASSYSVSTEAFF.

The chain employs TRBV28 and TRBJ1-6; tentative D call: TRBD1 (6 bases). The length of the CDR3 is 20 residues. Germline CDR1 is MDHEN and CDR2 is SYDVKM. V was cut by 2 bases and J by 2 bases, with 22 bases left in between. The DNA of the CDR3 is TGTGCCAGCAGTTTAGGATTCCCGGAGGGGGAAGAGACCTATAATTCACCCCTCCACTTT. Translation gives CASSLGFPEGEETYNSPLHF.

The chain's CDR3 is CASSANLAMGADATEAFF. The CDR3 DNA reads TGTGCCAGCAGCGCCAACCTCGCAATGGGGGCAGATGCAACTGAAGCTTTCTTT. The chain links TRBV9 to TRBJ1-1, with D perhaps matching TRBD1 (6 bases). The ends were cut back, 3 bases at V and 5 bases at J, with 26 bases in the middle. Looked up from germline, CDR1 is SGDLS and CDR2 is YYNGEE. This CDR3 is built from 18 residues.

The chain recombines TRBV19 with TRBJ1-4; D unclear. The length of the CDR3 is 13 residues. Germline V lookup: CDR1 LNHDA, CDR2 SQIVND (reference sequence). V lost 5 bases and J lost 8, with 12 bases in between. The CDR3 reads CASSSRTLEKLFF. The CDR3 DNA reads as TGTGCCAGTAGTTCTAGGACCCTCGAAAAACTGTTTTTT.

The chain is built from TRBV18 and TRBJ1-5, with 9 bases aligning to TRBD1. In germline, CDR1 is KGHSH, CDR2 LQKENI. V lost 4 bases to trimming and J lost 1 base; unmatched junction nucleotides: 14. This CDR3 is 19 amino acids long. The chain's CDR3 is CASSLNSPLDRGSNQPQHF. In nucleotides, the CDR3 is TGTGCCAGCTCACTCAATAGCCCCCTGGACAGGGGCAGCAATCAGCCCCAGCATTTT.

The chain uses TRBV19 and TRBJ1-1, with D perhaps TRBD1 (6 bases). CDR3 size: 17 residues. Looked up from germline, CDR1 is LNHDA and CDR2 is SQIVND (reference sequence). The germline V and J ends were trimmed by 6 bases and 5 bases, with 25 bases remaining between them. The CDR3 region has the DNA TGTGCCAGTAGCACTCAAAAGAACAGGGTTGGGGGAACTGAAGCTTTCTTT. As protein: CASSTQKNRVGGTEAFF.

The chain employs TRBV28 and TRBJ1-6; 7 bases line up with TRBD1. V was clipped by 6 bases and J by 10 bases; unmatched bases: 9. Germline V CDR1 and CDR2: MDHEN, SYDVKM. This CDR3 region has 14 residues. CDR3 sequence reads: CASRLDREDSPLHF. In DNA, the CDR3 is TGTGCCAGCAGGTTAGACAGGGAGGACTCACCCCTCCACTTT.

The rearrangement joins TRBV6-2 or TRBV6-3 to TRBJ2-2; 7 bases agree with TRBD2. This CDR3 has 15 residues. J gave up 0 bases and V 2 bases, and 0 bases lay outside the gene matches. From germline, CDR1 is MNHEY and CDR2 SVGEGT. CDR3 sequence reads: CASSYRGANTGELFF. CDR3 nucleotides: TGTGCCAGCAGTTACCGGGGGGCGAACACCGGGGAGCTGTTTTTT.

The chain uses TRBV25-1 and TRBJ1-2; the D gene is possibly TRBD1 (5 bases). From germline, CDR1 is MGHDK and CDR2 SYGVNS. The CDR3 covers 16 residues. V dropped 5 bases and J dropped 0 bases, with 16 bases sitting between them. CDR3 sequence (DNA): TGTGCCAGCAGTTCGTCAAGACAGCCACCTAACTATGGCTACACCTTC. As protein: CASSSSRQPPNYGYTF.